The TCR beta chain under discussion was sequenced for a study of a mutant IDH1 vaccine in newly diagnosed glioma. Whole-study context: Vaccination followed radiotherapy alone by 4-6 weeks, or accompanied temozolomide cycles. The therapy given earlier, which was standard therapy, consisted of radiotherapy, temozolomide, or both, and most of the patients received both.

As regards this clone: Its matching antigen is unknown.

The protocol was immunoSEQ multiplex PCR, while the TCRdb copy is restricted to in-frame clones and leaves out a portion. In the table there are around 52,000 clones, approximately 90% of which are singletons. Time point: week 5, during vaccination. Vaccine doses each comprised 300 ug of mutant IDH1 20-mer peptide, with topical imiquimod. The sample consisted of PBMCs, taken from a glioma patient whose treatment included an IDH1 peptide vaccine. This clonotype was sampled from a woman aged 35 to 49 with glioma.

CDR3 bases: TGTGCCAGCAGCCCGCTGTCCTCGGGGAACACTGAAGCTTTCTTT. The encoded protein is CASSPLSSGNTEAFF. This rearrangement joins TRBV9 to TRBJ1-1; D is unresolved. The CDR3 runs to 15 residues. Trimming took 4 bases from V and 1 from J, leaving 14 bases between them. The germline gives CDR1 SGDLS, CDR2 YYNGEE.